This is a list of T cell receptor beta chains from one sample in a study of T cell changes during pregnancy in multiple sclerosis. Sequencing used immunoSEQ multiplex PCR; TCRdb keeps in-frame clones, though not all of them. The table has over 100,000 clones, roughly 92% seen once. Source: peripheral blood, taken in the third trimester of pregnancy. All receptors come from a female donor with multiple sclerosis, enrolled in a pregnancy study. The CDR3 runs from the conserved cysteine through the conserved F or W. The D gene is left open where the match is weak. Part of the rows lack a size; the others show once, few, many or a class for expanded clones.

TGTGCCACCAGCGCCACAGGGGTAAGGCCCCAGCATTTT CATSATGVRPQHF TRBJ1-5 TRBD1 . TRBV15
TGTGCCAGCAGGGGACAGGGAGACACTGAAGCTTTCTTT CASRGQGDTEAFF TRBJ1-1 TRBD1 . TRBV2
TGTGCCAGCAGCTCCGTTGGGGCGGTGGATACGCAGTATTTT CASSSVGAVDTQYF TRBJ2-3 . . TRBV7-3
TGCGCCAGCAGTCGTTCCCTTGGAAACACCATATATTTT CASSRSLGNTIYF TRBJ1-3 . . TRBV10-1
TGTGCCAGCAGCTTGGATGTGGCGGGGTCCTATGGCTACACCTTC CASSLDVAGSYGYTF TRBJ1-2 . . TRBV5-6
TGTGCCAGCAGCGTAGCCCTAGCGAGGGACGGGGAGCTGTTTTTT CASSVALARDGELFF TRBJ2-2 . . TRBV9
TGTGCCAGCAGCCAATCGAGACAGGGGGCCAACGAGCAGTACTTC CASSQSRQGANEQYF TRBJ2-7 TRBD1 . TRBV4-2
TGTGCCAGCTCACCAAGCGGGAGCAAATACAATGAGCAGTTCTTC CASSPSGSKYNEQFF TRBJ2-1 TRBD2 . TRBV18
TGTGCCATCAGTGGGAGGGGACGTGTCTACGAGCAGTACTTC CAISGRGRVYEQYF TRBJ2-7 . once TRBV10-3
TGTGCCAGCAGCCCCCAAGGGGGACCCGGGGAGCTGTTTTTT CASSPQGGPGELFF TRBJ2-2 . . TRBV7-2
TGTGCCATTGACACGAACACCGGGGAGCTGTTTTTT CAIDTNTGELFF TRBJ2-2 . . TRBV7-9
TGTGCCACCAGCCGACCCCGAGGACAGGGACGCTACGAGCAGTACTTC CATSRPRGQGRYEQYF TRBJ2-7 TRBD1 . TRBV15
TGTGCCAGCAGTGGACGGACTCCAGCTCAGGAGACCCAGTACTTC CASSGRTPAQETQYF TRBJ2-5 . . TRBV6-1
TGTGCCAGTAGTATTCCCGGGACTAGCGGGAGGGCCGAGCGCACGAACACCGGGGAGCTGTTTTTT CASSIPGTSGRAERTNTGELFF TRBJ2-2 TRBD2 . TRBV19
TGCGCCACTAAGGACAGGGGGTGGCAAGAGACCCAGTACTTC CATKDRGWQETQYF TRBJ2-5 TRBD1 . TRBV10-2
TGTGCCAGCAGAGGGATTGGAGGTAATTCACCCCTCCACTTT CASRGIGGNSPLHF TRBJ1-6 . . TRBV6-1
TGCGCCAGCAGCTTGGTGCGGGGGCGCGGCACCGGGGAGCTGTTTTTT CASSLVRGRGTGELFF TRBJ2-2 . . TRBV5-1
TGTGCCAGCAGCCGCAAGGGACAGCCGTCCGGAAACACCATATATTTT CASSRKGQPSGNTIYF TRBJ1-3 TRBD1 . TRBV9
TGTGCTAGTGGTCTGGGGACAGGGGTTGATGGCTACACCTTC CASGLGTGVDGYTF TRBJ1-2 TRBD1 . TRBV12-5
TGTGCCAGCAAACAGAGACCTTCCTACGAGCAGTACTTC CASKQRPSYEQYF TRBJ2-7 . . TRBV6-1
TGTGCCAGCAGTGGAACATTAACCTACGAGCAGTACTTC CASSGTLTYEQYF TRBJ2-7 . . TRBV2
TGTGCCAGCAGTTACTGGACAGGGGGCATATCTGAAGCTTTCTTT CASSYWTGGISEAFF TRBJ1-1 TRBD1 . TRBV6-6
TGTGCCAGCTCACCAGAGATGGGACAGGGTCATGGCTACACCTTC CASSPEMGQGHGYTF TRBJ1-2 TRBD1 . TRBV18
TGTGCCAGTAGATTACAGGGGGTGGGCAATCAGCCCCAGCATTTT CASRLQGVGNQPQHF TRBJ1-5 TRBD1 . TRBV19
TGTGCCAGCAGCTTAGGGAGCGGGAGGGTGATAGGGGAGCTGTTTTTT CASSLGSGRVIGELFF TRBJ2-2 TRBD2 few TRBV7-2
TGTGCCAGCAGTGACCGACAGGGACTCACTATGAATGAGCAGTTCTTC CASSDRQGLTMNEQFF TRBJ2-1 . once TRBV6-1
TGTGCCAGCAGTTTACCAGGGGGACCGCAACAGCCCCAGCATTTT CASSLPGGPQQPQHF TRBJ1-5 TRBD1 . TRBV28
TGTGCCAGCAGCTTAGCCACAGCATCACATCAGCCCCAGCATTTT CASSLATASHQPQHF TRBJ1-5 . . TRBV7-2
TGTGCCAGCAGCTGGAGTAGCGGGGGCGGAGAGACCCAGTACTTC CASSWSSGGGETQYF TRBJ2-5 TRBD2 . TRBV7-6
TGTGCCAGCAGCCATTTTACCGGGACAGGGGAGGAGACCCAGTACTTC CASSHFTGTGEETQYF TRBJ2-5 TRBD1 . TRBV14
TGTGCCAGCAGCCCCGGACTTTATAATTCACCCCTCCACTTT CASSPGLYNSPLHF TRBJ1-6 . . TRBV9
TGTGCCAGCAGTGAACTGCTAGCGGGACGTATATACAATGAGCAGTTCTTC CASSELLAGRIYNEQFF TRBJ2-1 TRBD2 . TRBV2
TGTGCCTGGAAGGGCGGGGGGAGCTCCTACGAGCAGTACTTC CAWKGGGSSYEQYF TRBJ2-7 TRBD2 . TRBV30
TGTGCCAGCAGCCCCGGGACAGGGTACGATGAGCAGTTCTTC CASSPGTGYDEQFF TRBJ2-1 TRBD1 . TRBV6-5
TGTGCCAGCAGCCCTGGGACAGTCAATCAGCCCCAGCATTTT CASSPGTVNQPQHF TRBJ1-5 TRBD1 . TRBV6-5
TGTGCCAGCAGTCTAATGACTCCGGGGGAGACCCAGTACTTC CASSLMTPGETQYF TRBJ2-5 . . TRBV28
TGTGCCAGCAGTCTCGGACAGATCAATCAGCCCCAGCATTTT CASSLGQINQPQHF TRBJ1-5 . once TRBV6-1
TGTGCCAGCAGCTCACCGGGGGAGGGGACTGAAGCTTTCTTT CASSSPGEGTEAFF TRBJ1-1 . . TRBV13
TGTGCCAGCAGCCCCCGGGAGGGCCTAGCCAAAAACATTCAGTACTTC CASSPREGLAKNIQYF TRBJ2-4 TRBD2 . TRBV7-8
TGTGCCAGCAGCTTAAGGGGTAGTGAGCAGTTCTTC CASSLRGSEQFF TRBJ2-1 . . TRBV7-9
TGTGCCTGGAGTATGGACAGTGGAAACACCATATATTTT CAWSMDSGNTIYF TRBJ1-3 . . TRBV30
TGTGCCAGCAGCGCCCAGGGGAGGAGGACAGGGGCCGAGACCCAGTACTTC CASSAQGRRTGAETQYF TRBJ2-5 TRBD1 . TRBV9
TGTGCCAGCAGCTCGGACACCTACAATGAGCAGTTCTTC CASSSDTYNEQFF TRBJ2-1 . . TRBV11-3
TGTGCCAGCAGTGAACGACAGGCGAATTGGGGGAACACTGAAGCTTTCTTT CASSERQANWGNTEAFF TRBJ1-1 . once TRBV2
TGTGCCTTTAACCTGGCCGGGACAGGGAATTCACCCCTCCACTTT CAFNLAGTGNSPLHF TRBJ1-6 TRBD1 . TRBV30
TGTGCCAGCTCACAAGGGAGCTCCTACGAGCAGTACTTC CASSQGSSYEQYF TRBJ2-7 . . TRBV18